This T cell receptor (beta chain) was identified during a study of shared clonotypes between healthy human individuals. Points from the study as a whole: Sampling used blood alone; tissue repertoires probably differ.

Sequencing used immunoSEQ multiplex PCR; TCRdb keeps in-frame clones, though not all of them. Of roughly 810,000 clones listed, 90% to 97% are singletons. Cells designated naive CD8 were CD45RO-negative and were positively selected for CCR7, with terminally differentiated effector memory CD45RA+ cells excluded. On this clone itself: Its antigen is currently unknown.

V gave up 5 bases and J gave up 3 bases, with 19 bases separating them. The CDR3 sequence is 16 residues long. Germline CDR1 is SGHTA and CDR2 is FQGNSA. The V and J genes are TRBV7-2 and TRBJ2-5; tentatively, D is TRBD1 (5 bases). The TCR was taken from a man younger than 45 in good health. Specimen: naive CD8+ T cells sorted from blood. The CDR3 region is CASSRTTRSREETQYF. The CDR3 DNA is TGTGCCAGCAGCAGGACGACTCGTAGCAGGGAAGAGACCCAGTACTTC.